Listed here are 9 T cell receptor beta chains from one sample, sequenced in a study of technical replicates of blood from several donors (dated by TCRdb to about 2017). Libraries were prepared through the immunoSEQ multiplex PCR assay. The source is immuneACCESS, and TCRdb retained only in-frame sequences with V and J called. Part of the clones is not carried over; for the studies checked, unresolved V genes explain less than half of this, and the remainder is unexplained. The sample profile shows 60,000 or so clones; just under 90% of them were found once. The ten largest make up roughly 5.2% of the sample. Input material: PBMCs. The receptor set was obtained from a human donor in good health. Some clones in this sample may be carry-over from other donors' samples.

This clone was seen only once. This sequence joins TRBV13 and TRBJ2-7; 13 positions agree with TRBD2. This CDR3 contains 16 residues. The germline V gene encodes CDR1 PRHDT and CDR2 FYEKMQ (reference sequence). The trim removed 3 bases at V and 6 bases at J, leaving 8 bases unmatched. CDR3 nucleotide sequence: TGTGCCAGCAGCTTCCTAGGACTAGCGGGAGCGGGCGAGCAGTACTTC. Amino acids: CASSFLGLAGAGEQYF.

The CDR3 DNA reads TGTGCCAGCAGCTCCAGCGCGGGCGGGGAGCTGTTTTTT. Translating it yields CASSSSAGGELFF. This chain connects TRBV7-8 to TRBJ2-2; tentatively, D is TRBD2 (5 bases). This CDR3 spans 13 amino acids. V was shortened by 4 bases and J by 7 bases, with 10 bases between the two germline ends. Germline lookup yields CDR1 SGHVS and CDR2 FQNEAQ.

This clone showed up just a few times. J is TRBJ2-7 and V is TRBV29-1; TRBD1 might be the D (5 bases). Germline CDR1 is SQVTM and CDR2 is ANQGSEA. CDR3 size: 13 residues. The ends were cut back, 5 bases at V and 2 bases at J, with 13 bases in the middle. The CDR3 sequence is CSVRQGATYEQYF. The CDR3 DNA sequence: TGCAGCGTTCGTCAAGGGGCCACCTACGAGCAGTACTTC.

The chain has TRBV2 and TRBJ2-5; D is unresolved. Trimming pared 6 bases from V and 5 bases from J, leaving 19 bases between. CDR1 SNHLY and CDR2 FYNNEI come from the germline V gene. The CDR3 runs 15 residues. The CDR3 loop is CASRPTGSPRETQYF. In nucleotides, the CDR3 is TGTGCCAGCAGGCCCACCGGGTCCCCCCGGGAGACCCAGTACTTC.

The chain employs TRBV2 and TRBJ1-1, with 8 nucleotides matching TRBD1. The CDR3 covers 15 residues. The germline V gene encodes CDR1 SNHLY and CDR2 FYNNEI. J was trimmed by 3 bases and V by 6 bases; bases with no gene match: 9. The CDR3 sequence: CASRERTGWDTEAFF. The CDR3, as DNA: TGTGCCAGCAGGGAAAGGACAGGGTGGGACACTGAAGCTTTCTTT.

This clone came up a few times. This rearrangement joins TRBV6-5 to TRBJ1-1; D not certain. This CDR3 comprises 12 residues. Germline V gene lookup returns CDR1 MNHEY and CDR2 SVGAGI. V lost 8 bases and J 0 bases, leaving 7 bases between the germline ends. The CDR3 nucleotides are TGTGCCAGCTGGGCCATGAACACTGAAGCTTTCTTT. Amino acids: CASWAMNTEAFF.

This clone was observed a few times. CDR3 amino acids: CASSHQTGLGYNEQFF. In nucleotides, the CDR3 is TGTGCCAGCAGCCACCAGACAGGCCTGGGCTACAATGAGCAGTTCTTC. V and J are TRBV11-1 and TRBJ2-1; maybe TRBD1 (6 bases). Germline V CDR1 and CDR2: SGHAT, FQDESV (reference sequence). V was trimmed by 5 bases and J by 3 bases, leaving 17 bases between them. The CDR3 totals 16 residues.

CDR3 residues: CASSLDRRHGEQYF. The CDR3 coding sequence is TGTGCCAGCAGTTTAGATCGCAGACACGGCGAGCAGTACTTC. The chain uses TRBV27 and TRBJ2-7, with D unresolved. The CDR3 is made up of 14 amino acids. Germline assignment: CDR1 MNHEY and CDR2 SMNVEV (reference sequence). The V and J ends lost 2 bases and 6 bases respectively, with 14 bases between them.

The chain employs TRBV5-1 and TRBJ2-5; 11 bases line up with TRBD2. V dropped 4 bases and J dropped 4; count of bases not matched to a gene: 6. The CDR3 spans 15 residues. In germline, CDR1 is SGHRS, CDR2 YFSETQ. CDR3 protein: CASSPGTSGLETQYF. The DNA for the CDR3 is TGCGCCAGCAGCCCCGGGACTAGCGGTTTAGAGACCCAGTACTTC.